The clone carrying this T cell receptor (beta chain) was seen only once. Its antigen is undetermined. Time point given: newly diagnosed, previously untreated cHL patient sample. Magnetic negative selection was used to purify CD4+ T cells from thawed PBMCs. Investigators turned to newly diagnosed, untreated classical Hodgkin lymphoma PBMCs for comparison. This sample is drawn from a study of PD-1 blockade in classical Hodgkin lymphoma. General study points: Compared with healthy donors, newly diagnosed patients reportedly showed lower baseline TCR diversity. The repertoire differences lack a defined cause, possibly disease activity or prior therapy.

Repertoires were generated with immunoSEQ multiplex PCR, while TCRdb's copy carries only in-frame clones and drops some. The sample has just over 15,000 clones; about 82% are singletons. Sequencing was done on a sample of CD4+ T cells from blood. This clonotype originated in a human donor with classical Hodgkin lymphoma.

CDR3 sequence reads: CASSLFTLAGVETQYF. CDR3 sequence (DNA): TGTGCCAGCAGCTTGTTTACTCTAGCGGGAGTAGAGACCCAGTACTTC. The chain joins TRBV5-8 to TRBJ2-5, with 10 nucleotides matching TRBD2. CDR1 and CDR2 from the germline V gene are SGHTS and YDEGEE. After removal of 1 base from V and 4 bases from J, the junction contained 7 bases not matched to a gene. CDR3 size: 16 residues. The full variable domain, completed using reference TRBV5-8 and TRBJ2-5, is EAGVTQSPTHLIKTRGQQATLRCSPISGHTSVYWYQQALGLGLQFLLWYDEGEERNRGNFPPRFSGRQFPNYSSELNVNALELEDSALYLCASSLFTLAGVETQYFGPGTRLLVL.